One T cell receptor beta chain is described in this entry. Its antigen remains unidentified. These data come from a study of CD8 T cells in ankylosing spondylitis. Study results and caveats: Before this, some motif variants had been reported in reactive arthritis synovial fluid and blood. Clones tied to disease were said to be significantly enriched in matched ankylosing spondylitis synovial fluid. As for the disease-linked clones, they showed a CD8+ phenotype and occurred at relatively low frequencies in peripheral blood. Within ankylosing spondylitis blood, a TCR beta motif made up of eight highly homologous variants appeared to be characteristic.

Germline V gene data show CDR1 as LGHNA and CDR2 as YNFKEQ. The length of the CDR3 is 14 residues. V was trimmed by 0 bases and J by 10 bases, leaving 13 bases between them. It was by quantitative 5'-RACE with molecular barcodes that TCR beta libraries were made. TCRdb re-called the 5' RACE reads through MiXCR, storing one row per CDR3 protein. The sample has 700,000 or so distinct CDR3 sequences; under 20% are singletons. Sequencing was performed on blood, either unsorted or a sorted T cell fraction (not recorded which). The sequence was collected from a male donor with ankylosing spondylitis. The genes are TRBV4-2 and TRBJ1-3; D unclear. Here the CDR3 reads CASSQEVELRTIYF. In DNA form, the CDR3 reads TGTGCCAGCAGCCAAGAGGTGGAGCTCAGGACCATATATTTT.